The 17 T cell receptor beta chains in this list originate from one sample, sequenced in a study of T cell changes during pregnancy in multiple sclerosis. Using immunoSEQ multiplex PCR, the repertoire was profiled, and TCRdb retains in-frame clones only, with some absent. The table has tens of thousands of clones, approximately 89% seen once. Source: CD8+ T cells from peripheral blood mononuclear cells, taken in the second trimester of pregnancy. The receptors here all came from a female donor with multiple sclerosis, enrolled in a pregnancy study.

The sample holds a few counts of this clone. The chain joins TRBV5-4 to TRBJ2-7, with D maybe TRBD2 (5 bases). Trimming took 4 bases from V and 0 from J, leaving 11 bases between them. CDR1 is SGHNT, CDR2 YYREEE, per germline (reference sequence). The CDR3 is 14 amino acids. CDR3 residues: CASSPTGNSYEQYF. In DNA form, the CDR3 reads TGTGCCAGCAGCCCTACGGGGAACTCCTACGAGCAGTACTTC.

The V gene is TRBV29-1, the J gene TRBJ2-1; the match to TRBD2 covers 7 bases. J was trimmed by 5 bases and V by 4 bases; bases with no gene match: 5. Germline CDR1 reads SQVTM; CDR2 reads ANQGSEA. CDR3 length: 13 residues. CDR3 in amino acids: CSVGGRADNEQFF. The CDR3 coding sequence is TGCAGCGTTGGGGGGAGGGCAGACAATGAGCAGTTCTTC.

The V and J genes are TRBV7-9 and TRBJ2-3; D call uncertain. Looked up from germline, CDR1 is SEHNR and CDR2 is FQNEAQ (reference sequence). V lost 8 bases, J lost 2 bases, and 5 bases lay in between. The CDR3 is 11 amino acids. CDR3 nucleotides: TGTGCCAGCCGACTCACAGATACGCAGTATTTT. Protein product: CASRLTDTQYF.

This chain links TRBV2 with TRBJ2-1, with 14 positions matching TRBD2. J lost 7 bases, V lost 6 bases, and 11 bases had no gene match. The CDR3 is 17 residues long. Looked up from germline, CDR1 is SNHLY and CDR2 is FYNNEI. The CDR3 bases are TGTGCCAGCAGGCACCGACTAGCGGGAGGGGAGTGGAATGAGCAGTTCTTC. This encodes CASRHRLAGGEWNEQFF.

The rearrangement uses TRBV5-1 and TRBJ1-2; possibly TRBD1 for D (6 bases). The CDR3 is made up of 14 amino acids. Germline CDR1 reads SGHRS; CDR2 reads YFSETQ. Trimming took 1 base from V and 6 from J, leaving 13 bases between them. The CDR3 nucleotides are TGCGCCAGCAGCTTGCCAGGGGAGGGTGATGGCTACACCTTC. Translating gives CASSLPGEGDGYTF.

J is TRBJ2-2 and V is TRBV5-4; 12 positions agree with TRBD2. CDR3 length: 16 residues. V was pared by 4 bases and J by 2 bases, with 3 bases of the junction left unmatched. The germline V gene has CDR1 SGHNT and CDR2 YYREEE (reference sequence). The CDR3 DNA is TGTGCCAGCAGCGAGGGACTAGCGGGTAACACCGGGGAGCTGTTTTTT. Amino acids: CASSEGLAGNTGELFF. The whole variable domain, filled in from reference TRBV5-4 and TRBJ2-2, reads ETGVTQSPTHLIKTRGQQVTLRCSSQSGHNTVSWYQQALGQGPQFIFQYYREEENGRGNFPPRFSGLQFPNYSSELNVNALELDDSALYLCASSEGLAGNTGELFFGEGSRLTVL.

For this clone: Other nucleotide sequences from this sample produce the same CDR3. The chain employs TRBV6-1 and TRBJ2-1; tentative D call: TRBD2 (6 bases). Germline V CDR1 and CDR2: MNHNS, SASEGT. This CDR3 is 15 amino acids long. With 1 base removed from V and 1 base from J, the gap between germline ends came to 8 bases. CDR3: CASSEEAGSYNEQFF. The DNA of the CDR3 is TGTGCCAGCAGTGAAGAGGCGGGGTCCTACAATGAGCAGTTCTTC.

This chain links TRBV29-1 with TRBJ2-3; 9 nucleotides line up with TRBD1. The CDR3 runs 15 residues. With 6 bases clipped from V and 5 bases from J, the junction kept 12 bases outside the gene matches. Germline lookup yields CDR1 SQVTM and CDR2 ANQGSEA. CDR3 sequence reads: CSVTGGAMLLDTQYF. CDR3 DNA sequence: TGCAGCGTAACAGGGGGCGCCATGCTCCTAGATACGCAGTATTTT.

The chain joins TRBV7-2 to TRBJ2-5, with a weak D call TRBD1 (6 bases). Trimming shortened V by 1 base and J by 4 bases, and 16 bases separated the two germline ends. This CDR3 has 16 residues. Germline CDR1 and CDR2: SGHTA and FQGNSA. The CDR3 sequence is CASSLGRRQQGETQYF. The DNA of the CDR3 is TGTGCCAGCAGCTTAGGTCGGAGGCAACAGGGAGAGACCCAGTACTTC. Using reference TRBV7-2 and TRBJ2-5 for the parts outside the CDR3, the full variable domain is GAGVSQSPSNKVTEKGKDVELRCDPISGHTALYWYRQSLGQGLEFLIYFQGNSAPDKSGLPSDRFSAERTGGSVSTLTIQRTQQEDSAVYLCASSLGRRQQGETQYFGPGTRLLVL.

V gene TRBV7-9 combines with J gene TRBJ2-3, with 13 positions matching TRBD2. The CDR3 consists of 19 residues. With 2 bases clipped from V and 1 base from J, the junction kept 9 bases outside the gene matches. In germline, CDR1 is SEHNR, CDR2 FQNEAQ (reference sequence). Written as DNA, the CDR3 is TGTGCCAGCAGCTTAATCGGGACTAGCGGGACCTACGGCACAGATACGCAGTATTTT. It encodes CASSLIGTSGTYGTDTQYF. The full variable domain, its missing parts supplied by reference TRBV7-9 and TRBJ2-3, is DTGVSQNPRHKITKRGQNVTFRCDPISEHNRLYWYRQTLGQGPEFLTYFQNEAQLEKSRLLSDRFSAERPKGSFSTLEIQRTEQGDSAMYLCASSLIGTSGTYGTDTQYFGPGTRLTVL.

The chain is built from TRBV4-2 and TRBJ2-2, with D possibly matching TRBD1 (5 bases). Trimming shortened V by 0 bases and J by 5 bases, and 13 bases separated the two germline ends. The CDR3 spans 16 residues. Germline V gives CDR1 LGHNA, CDR2 YNFKEQ. CDR3 in DNA: TGTGCCAGCAGCCAAGATGTCAGGGTATGGACCGGGGAGCTGTTTTTT. Encoded protein: CASSQDVRVWTGELFF.

The chain employs TRBV19 and TRBJ1-1; TRBD1 matches at 7 bases. This CDR3 contains 14 residues. Per the germline V gene, CDR1 is LNHDA and CDR2 is SQIVND (reference sequence). J lost 1 base, V lost 1 base, and 0 bases had no gene match. CDR3: CASSIGQGNTEAFF. CDR3 nucleotides: TGTGCCAGTAGTATAGGACAGGGGAACACTGAAGCTTTCTTT.

The J gene is TRBJ2-3, the V gene TRBV9; D is possibly TRBD1 (5 bases). V lost 0 bases and J 1 base, leaving 18 bases between the germline ends. Germline values: CDR1 SGDLS, CDR2 YYNGEE. CDR3 length equals 18 residues. Written as DNA, the CDR3 is TGTGCCAGCAGCGTAGAAGGCAGGGAAACTCTAGGCACAGATACGCAGTATTTT. Protein: CASSVEGRETLGTDTQYF.

The chain carries TRBV5-4 and TRBJ2-3; 8 bases line up with TRBD2. Germline CDR1 reads SGHNT; CDR2 reads YYREEE (reference sequence). CDR3 size: 14 residues. Trimming at V came to 4 bases and at J to 3 bases, leaving 4 bases not matched to a gene. The CDR3 sequence is CASSRERETDTQYF. Written as DNA, the CDR3 is TGTGCCAGCAGCCGCGAGCGGGAGACAGATACGCAGTATTTT.

The chain links TRBV4-3 to TRBJ2-1, with D possibly matching TRBD2 (6 bases). V shed 0 bases and J shed 4 bases, with 10 bases lying between them. Germline-derived CDR1 and CDR2 are LGHNA and YSLEER. This CDR3 region has 15 residues. CDR3 in amino acids: CASSQEVGGYNEQFF. DNA of the CDR3: TGCGCCAGCAGCCAAGAAGTCGGGGGATACAATGAGCAGTTCTTC.

The CDR3 bases are TGTGCCAGCACCCCATTCCGGGGTGCACCCTATGGCTACACCTTC. Translating it yields CASTPFRGAPYGYTF. This chain links TRBV5-8 with TRBJ1-2, with D unresolved. CDR3 length: 15 amino acids. CDR1 SGHTS and CDR2 YDEGEE come from the germline V gene. V was shortened by 6 bases and J by 4 bases, with 19 bases between the two germline ends. Combining the CDR3 with reference TRBV5-8 and TRBJ1-2 gives the whole variable domain EAGVTQSPTHLIKTRGQQATLRCSPISGHTSVYWYQQALGLGLQFLLWYDEGEERNRGNFPPRFSGRQFPNYSSELNVNALELEDSALYLCASTPFRGAPYGYTFGSGTRLTVV.

This clone was seen a single time. This chain connects TRBV5-1 to TRBJ1-1; tentatively, D is TRBD1 (6 bases). There are 14 residues in the CDR3. Trimming removed 3 bases at V and 2 bases at J, with 11 bases between. The germline V gene encodes CDR1 SGHRS and CDR2 YFSETQ. The CDR3: CASSSGTINTEAFF. CDR3 nucleotide sequence: TGCGCCAGCAGCTCAGGGACAATCAACACTGAAGCTTTCTTT.